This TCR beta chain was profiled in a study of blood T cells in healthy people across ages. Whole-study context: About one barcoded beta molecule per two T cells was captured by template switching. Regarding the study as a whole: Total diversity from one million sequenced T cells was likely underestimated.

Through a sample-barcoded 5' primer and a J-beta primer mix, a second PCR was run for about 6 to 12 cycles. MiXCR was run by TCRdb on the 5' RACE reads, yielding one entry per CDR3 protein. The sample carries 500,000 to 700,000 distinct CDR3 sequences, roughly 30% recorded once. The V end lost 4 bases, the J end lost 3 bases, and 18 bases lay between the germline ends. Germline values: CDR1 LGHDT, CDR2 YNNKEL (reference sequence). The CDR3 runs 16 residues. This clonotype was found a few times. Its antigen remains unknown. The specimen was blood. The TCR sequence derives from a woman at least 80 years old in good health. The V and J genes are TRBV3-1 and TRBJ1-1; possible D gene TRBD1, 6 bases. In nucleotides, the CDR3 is TGTGCCAGCAGCCTGAGGGGGGGTGGGGGGTACACTGAAGCTTTCTTT. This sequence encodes CASSLRGGGGYTEAFF.